Below are 5 T cell receptor beta chains sequenced from a single sample in a study of identical twins. TCRdb re-called the 5' RACE reads with MiXCR, one entry per CDR3 protein. This table has about 530,000 distinct CDR3 sequences, approximately 20% appearing once. A further study also used this sample, focusing on yellow fever vaccine responses in identical twins.

Sequencing was carried out using CD4+ T cells sorted from blood. Every receptor here comes from a young woman in good health.

V usage is TRBV29-1 and J usage is TRBJ2-1; perhaps D is TRBD1 or TRBD2 (5 bases each). Germline V gene sequence: CDR1 SQVTM, CDR2 ANQGSEA. This CDR3 has 16 amino acids. Deletions cut 5 bases from V and 0 bases from J, with 17 bases between. The CDR3: CSVLGGGASSYNEQFF. The CDR3 nucleotides read TGCAGCGTTCTTGGGGGTGGGGCGAGCTCCTACAATGAGCAGTTCTTC.

As regards this clonotype: A junction end diverges from the germline sequence, so it may reflect a read error. The CDR3 here is CASTYGKVDTQYF. As DNA, the CDR3 is TGTGCCAGCACTTACGGGAAGGTTGATACGCAGTATTTT. The J gene is TRBJ2-3, the V gene TRBV6-2 or TRBV6-3, with TRBD2 as a possible D gene (5 bases). The germline V gene encodes CDR1 MNHEY and CDR2 SVGEGT. The CDR3 length is 13 residues.

The rearrangement joins TRBV12-3 or TRBV12-4 to TRBJ2-7; tentatively, D is TRBD1 (6 bases). The CDR3 loop spans 14 amino acids. The ends were cut back, 4 bases at V and 3 bases at J, with 13 bases in the middle. CDR3 sequence reads: CASSSRGKIYEQYF. CDR3 sequence (DNA): TGTGCCAGCAGTTCCAGGGGCAAAATCTACGAGCAGTACTTC.

This clonotype was observed a few times. The chain carries TRBV10-3 and TRBJ1-1; 8 nucleotides align to TRBD1. The germline CDR1 and CDR2 sequences are ENHRY and SYGVKD. Trimming took 0 bases from V and 5 from J; bases not matched to a gene: 5. The CDR3 runs to 15 residues. The CDR3 region is CAISESGRGRTEAFF. The CDR3 DNA reads TGTGCCATCAGTGAGTCAGGCAGGGGGCGTACTGAAGCTTTCTTT.

The rearrangement links TRBV4-2 to TRBJ2-7, with TRBD2 matching 12 bases. Trimming cost V 3 bases and J 2 bases; bases outside gene matches: 5. Germline CDR1 LGHNA, CDR2 YNFKEQ. The CDR3 has 16 amino acids. CDR3 residues: CASSHYLAGGPYEQYF. The CDR3 region has the DNA TGTGCCAGCAGCCATTATCTAGCGGGAGGGCCCTACGAGCAGTACTTC.